The clone carrying this T cell receptor (beta chain) turned up a few times. Antigen specificity is unknown. These data originate in a study of cytomegalovirus exposure and HLA in healthy donors. General study findings and limits: Analysis was performed later, and it showed HLA-associated TCR beta chains to be more clonally expanded than equally common others. Productive status was seen about 87% or about 30% of the time for most TCR beta V segments in an earlier analysis. Prediction of most subjects' HLA-A and HLA-B alleles by TCR beta sequences was reportedly accurate. The study designated fewer than 200 TCR beta chains cytomegalovirus-associated.

PCR used 60 Vbeta primers and 13 Jbeta primers. Sequencing used immunoSEQ multiplex PCR; TCRdb keeps in-frame clones, though not all of them. This sample has about 130,000 clones, with 78% found just once. V was clipped by 0 bases and J by 4 bases, with 19 bases between them. Per germline, CDR1 SGHDN and CDR2 FVKESK. The CDR3 runs to 17 residues. The rearrangement joins TRBV14 to TRBJ2-7, with D hard to call. This sequence was found in a man aged 25 to 40 in good health and CMV-seropositive. Source material: PBMCs. The chain's CDR3 is CASSQDIGPLHFYEQYF. The CDR3 coding sequence is TGTGCCAGCAGCCAAGATATCGGTCCCCTCCACTTTTACGAGCAGTACTTC.